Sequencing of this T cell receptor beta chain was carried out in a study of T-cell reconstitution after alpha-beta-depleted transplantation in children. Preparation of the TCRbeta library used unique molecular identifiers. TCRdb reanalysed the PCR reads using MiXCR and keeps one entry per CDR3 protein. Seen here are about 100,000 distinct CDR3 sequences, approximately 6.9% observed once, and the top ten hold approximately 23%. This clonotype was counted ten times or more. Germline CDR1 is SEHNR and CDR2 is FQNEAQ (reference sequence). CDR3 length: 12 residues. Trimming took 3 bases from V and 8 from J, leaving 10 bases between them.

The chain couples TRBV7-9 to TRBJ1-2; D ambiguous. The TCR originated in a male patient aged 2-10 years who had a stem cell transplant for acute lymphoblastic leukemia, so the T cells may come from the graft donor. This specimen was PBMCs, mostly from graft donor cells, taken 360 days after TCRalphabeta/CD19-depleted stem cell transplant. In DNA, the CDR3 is TGTGCCAGCAGCTTGAATAGCTGGGGCTACACCTTC. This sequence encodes CASSLNSWGYTF.